This T cell receptor (beta chain) was identified during a study of T cell changes during pregnancy in multiple sclerosis. TCRdb keeps only in-frame clones here, not all; method: immunoSEQ multiplex PCR. The sample comprises tens of thousands of clones, approximately 94% of which are singletons, and about 0.6% rests with the top ten. Between the trimmed V and J ends, which lost 5 bases and 4 bases, there was a span of 11 bases. The CDR3 contains 13 residues. Germline V gene data show CDR1 as KGHSH and CDR2 as LQKENI. The source material was CD4+ T cells from peripheral blood mononuclear cells, sampled in the second trimester of pregnancy. This receptor was obtained from a female donor with multiple sclerosis, enrolled in a pregnancy study. The chain combines TRBV18 with TRBJ1-2, with D perhaps matching TRBD1 (6 bases). The CDR3 loop reads CASSEDSFYGYTF. The CDR3 DNA reads TGTGCCAGCTCAGAGGACAGCTTCTATGGCTACACCTTC. The whole variable domain, remainder taken from reference TRBV18 and TRBJ1-2, is NAGVMQNPRHLVRRRGQEARLRCSPMKGHSHVYWYRQLPEEGLKFMVYLQKENIIDESGMPKERFSAEFPKEGPSILRIQQVVRGDSAAYFCASSEDSFYGYTFGSGTRLTVV.